Described below is a single T cell receptor beta chain sequence and its context. Its antigen is as yet unknown. This sample was taken from a study of PD-1 blockade in classical Hodgkin lymphoma. Time point in this sample: newly diagnosed, previously untreated cHL patient sample. The data were produced by immunoSEQ multiplex PCR, yet TCRdb's version contains in-frame clones alone and is incomplete. The sample carries tens of thousands of clones, 93% recorded once. General study findings and limits: The study reported lower baseline TCR diversity in newly diagnosed patients than in healthy donors.

Trimming took 8 bases from V and 0 from J, leaving 14 bases between them. The CDR3 loop spans 15 amino acids. Germline CDR1 and CDR2: SGHRS and YFSETQ. This TCR was sampled from a human donor with classical Hodgkin lymphoma. The sequenced sample was peripheral blood mononuclear cells (PBMCs). The chain joins TRBV5-1 to TRBJ2-2; weak D call: TRBD1 (5 bases). CDR3 protein: CASSLGASNTGELFF. In nucleotides, the CDR3 is TGCGCCAGTTCCTTAGGGGCTTCGAACACCGGGGAGCTGTTTTTT.